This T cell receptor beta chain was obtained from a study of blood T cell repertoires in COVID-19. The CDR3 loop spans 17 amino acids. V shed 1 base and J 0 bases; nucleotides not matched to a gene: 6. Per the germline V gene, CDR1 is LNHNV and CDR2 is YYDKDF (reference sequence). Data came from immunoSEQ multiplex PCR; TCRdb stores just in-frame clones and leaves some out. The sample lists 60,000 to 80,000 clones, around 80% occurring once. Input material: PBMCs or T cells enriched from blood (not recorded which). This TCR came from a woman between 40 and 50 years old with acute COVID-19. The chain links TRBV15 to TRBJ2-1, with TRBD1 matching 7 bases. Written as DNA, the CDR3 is TGTGCCACCAGCAGAGGTCGGGACAGATACTCCTACAATGAGCAGTTCTTC. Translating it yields CATSRGRDRYSYNEQFF.